A selection of T cell receptor beta chains follows, all from one sample in a study of T cells in Graves' hyperthyroidism and ophthalmopathy. TCRdb called the multiplex PCR reads again in MiXCR, with one record for every CDR3 protein. Of approximately 600,000 distinct CDR3 sequences in the sample, 11% to 15% are singletons; the top ten hold about 6.6%. Sequenced sample: blood. These TCRs come from a woman under 30 with Graves' ophthalmopathy. Each CDR3 is given without its conserved first and last residue. Fields, in order: CDR3 protein, V gene.

ASSSGTGGPWDSNQPQH	TRBV6-2/TRBV6-3
ASSPGDRNNEQF	TRBV7-2
ASRPPGLGHNEQF	TRBV12-3/TRBV12-4
ASSLVDQETQY	TRBV12-3/TRBV12-4
ASSSRSGDQPQH	TRBV7-2
ASYFAGQQKNYGYT	TRBV19
SALAGGTSYNEQF	TRBV20-1
ASNGQGADTQY	TRBV2
ASRRVRDEQF	TRBV2
ASTRGGGASGEQF	TRBV19
ASSMTGRGPQH	TRBV19
ASSLTGTSGLSSTDTQY	TRBV7-9
SVAGHLIQETQY	TRBV29-1
ASSLVFLAGSTDTQY	TRBV12-3/TRBV12-4
ASRQGYGYT	TRBV27
ASSLTGEGYNEQF	TRBV5-1
ASSLDGRGGTQY	TRBV27
SAYPLGIQADTQY	TRBV20-1
SARDPAGTDTQY	TRBV20-1
ASSTQPGQGTDTQY	TRBV12-3/TRBV12-4
ASSSWTGKGEQY	TRBV12-3/TRBV12-4
ASSLFEGAQGTGELF	TRBV7-3
ASSSDLAGEQDTQY	TRBV19
ASSYSTGAYEQY	TRBV6-5
ASSERLAGIGEQF	TRBV9
ASWDGNTGELF	TRBV18
ASSRREGDQPQH	TRBV4-3
ATSAGAAEQF	TRBV24-1
ASSSWASRDTQY	TRBV7-6
ASTLAGGEMNTGELF	TRBV6-1
ASRPDSSNTGELF	TRBV2
ASSQPGTGNGYT	TRBV4-1
ASSLGHRKTQY	TRBV12-3/TRBV12-4
ASSLVRAEQY	TRBV12-3/TRBV12-4
ASGSRALSGNTIY	TRBV12-5
ASSLGPERENEQY	TRBV11-1
ASSQEFPPQGAHGYT	TRBV4-1
ASNLLPLHTAYNEQF	TRBV11-1
ASSLIGGIRTEAF	TRBV7-9
AISPTSDRKDSGANVLT	TRBV10-3
ASSRAAGTGGATEAF	TRBV19
SARDRMAHSGANVLT	TRBV20-1